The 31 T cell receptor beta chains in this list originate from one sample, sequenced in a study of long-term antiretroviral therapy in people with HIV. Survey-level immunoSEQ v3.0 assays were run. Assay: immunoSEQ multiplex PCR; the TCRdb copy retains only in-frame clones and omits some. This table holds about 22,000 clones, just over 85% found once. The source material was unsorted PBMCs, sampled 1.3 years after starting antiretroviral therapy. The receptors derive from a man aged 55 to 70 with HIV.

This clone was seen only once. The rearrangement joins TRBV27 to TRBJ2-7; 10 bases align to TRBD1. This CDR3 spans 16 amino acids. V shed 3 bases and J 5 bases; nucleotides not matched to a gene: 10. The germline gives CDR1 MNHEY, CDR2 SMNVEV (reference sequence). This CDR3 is CASSLFMTGGLHEQYF. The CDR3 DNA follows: TGTGCCAGCAGTTTGTTTATGACAGGGGGCCTACACGAGCAGTACTTC.

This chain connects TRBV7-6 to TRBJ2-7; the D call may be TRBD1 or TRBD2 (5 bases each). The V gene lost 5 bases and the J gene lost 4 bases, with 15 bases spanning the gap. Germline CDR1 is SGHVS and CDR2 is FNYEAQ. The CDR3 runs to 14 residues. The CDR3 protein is CASSPPGGVYEQYF. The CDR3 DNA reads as TGTGCCAGCAGCCCTCCTGGGGGAGTTTACGAGCAGTACTTC.

The CDR3 protein is CAWSVETSGTRDTQYF. The CDR3 region has the DNA TGTGCCTGGAGTGTAGAGACTAGCGGAACCAGGGATACGCAGTATTTT. This chain connects TRBV30 to TRBJ2-3; 9 bases are shared with TRBD2. Germline CDR1 reads GTSNPN; CDR2 reads SVGIG (reference sequence). Trimming at V came to 0 bases and at J to 6 bases, leaving 10 bases not matched to a gene. This CDR3 contains 16 residues.

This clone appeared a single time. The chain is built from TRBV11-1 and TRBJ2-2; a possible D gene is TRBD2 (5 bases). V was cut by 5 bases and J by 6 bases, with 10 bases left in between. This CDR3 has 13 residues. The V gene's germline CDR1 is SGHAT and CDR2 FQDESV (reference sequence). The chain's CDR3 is CASSRGYPGELFF. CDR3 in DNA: TGTGCCAGCAGCCGCGGGTATCCCGGGGAGCTGTTTTTT.

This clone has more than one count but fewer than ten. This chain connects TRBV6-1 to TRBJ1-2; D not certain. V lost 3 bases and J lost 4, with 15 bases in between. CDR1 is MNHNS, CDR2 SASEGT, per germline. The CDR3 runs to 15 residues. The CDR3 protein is CASSEAAEPFYGYTF. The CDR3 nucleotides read TGTGCCAGCAGTGAGGCAGCTGAACCTTTCTATGGCTACACCTTC.

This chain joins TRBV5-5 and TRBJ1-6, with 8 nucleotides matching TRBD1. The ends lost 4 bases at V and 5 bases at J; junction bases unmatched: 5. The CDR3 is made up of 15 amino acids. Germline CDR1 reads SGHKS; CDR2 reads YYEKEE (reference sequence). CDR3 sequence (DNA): TGTGCCAGCAGCCCGAGGACAGGGAATAATTCACCCCTCCACTTT. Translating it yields CASSPRTGNNSPLHF. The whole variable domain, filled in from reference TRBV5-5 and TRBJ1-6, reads DAGVTQSPTHLIKTRGQQVTLRCSPISGHKSVSWYQQVLGQGPQFIFQYYEKEERGRGNFPDRFSARQFPNYSSELNVNALLLGDSALYLCASSPRTGNNSPLHFGNGTRLTVT.

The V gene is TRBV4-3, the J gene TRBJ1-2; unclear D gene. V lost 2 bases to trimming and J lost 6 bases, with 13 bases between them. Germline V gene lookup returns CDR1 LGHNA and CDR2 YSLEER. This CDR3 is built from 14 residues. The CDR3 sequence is CASSQQAREDGYTF. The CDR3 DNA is TGCGCCAGCAGCCAACAGGCTAGGGAGGATGGCTACACCTTC.

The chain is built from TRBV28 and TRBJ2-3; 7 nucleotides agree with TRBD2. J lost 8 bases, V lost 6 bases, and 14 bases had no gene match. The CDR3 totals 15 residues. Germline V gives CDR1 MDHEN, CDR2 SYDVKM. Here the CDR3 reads CASSHAGEAGSTQYF. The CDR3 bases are TGTGCCAGCAGCCACGCGGGGGAGGCGGGGAGTACGCAGTATTTT.

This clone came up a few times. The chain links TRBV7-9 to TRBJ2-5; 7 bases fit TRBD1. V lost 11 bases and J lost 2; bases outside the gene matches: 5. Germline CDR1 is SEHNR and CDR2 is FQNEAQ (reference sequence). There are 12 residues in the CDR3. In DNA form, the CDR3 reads TGTGCCGGCAACAGGGGTCAAGAGACCCAGTACTTC. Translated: CAGNRGQETQYF.

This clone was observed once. Here the CDR3 DNA reads TGTGCCAGCTCACCTTATCTGGAGACCCAGTACTTC. Translated, it gives CASSPYLETQYF. V and J are TRBV18 and TRBJ2-5; D unclear. The CDR3 is 12 residues long. The germline V gene encodes CDR1 KGHSH and CDR2 LQKENI. V gave up 3 bases and J gave up 5 bases, with 7 bases separating them.

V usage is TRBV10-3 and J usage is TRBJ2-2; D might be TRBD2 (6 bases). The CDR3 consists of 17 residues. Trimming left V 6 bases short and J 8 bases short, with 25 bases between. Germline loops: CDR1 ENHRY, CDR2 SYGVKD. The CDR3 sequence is CAIRTDLAGFSLGELFF. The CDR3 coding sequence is TGTGCCATCAGGACGGACCTCGCGGGGTTCAGTCTAGGGGAGCTGTTTTTT.

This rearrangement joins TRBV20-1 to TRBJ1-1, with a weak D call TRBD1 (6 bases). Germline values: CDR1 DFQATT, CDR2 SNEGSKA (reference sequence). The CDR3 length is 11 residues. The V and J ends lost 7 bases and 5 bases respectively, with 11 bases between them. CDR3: CSEGGSTEAFF. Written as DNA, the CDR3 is TGCAGTGAGGGGGGAAGTACTGAAGCTTTCTTT.

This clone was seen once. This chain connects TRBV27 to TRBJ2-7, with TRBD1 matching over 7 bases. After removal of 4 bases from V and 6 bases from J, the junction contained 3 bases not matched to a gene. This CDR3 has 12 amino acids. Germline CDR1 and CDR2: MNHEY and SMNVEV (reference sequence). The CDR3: CASSSRTGEQYF. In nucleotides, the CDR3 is TGTGCCAGCAGTTCACGGACAGGCGAGCAGTACTTC.

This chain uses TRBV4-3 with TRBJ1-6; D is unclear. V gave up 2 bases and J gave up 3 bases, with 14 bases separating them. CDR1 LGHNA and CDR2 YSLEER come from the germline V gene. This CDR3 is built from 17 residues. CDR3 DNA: TGCGCCAGCAGCCAAAGTCCTCCCGGACGCTATAATTCACCCCTCCACTTT. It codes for CASSQSPPGRYNSPLHF.

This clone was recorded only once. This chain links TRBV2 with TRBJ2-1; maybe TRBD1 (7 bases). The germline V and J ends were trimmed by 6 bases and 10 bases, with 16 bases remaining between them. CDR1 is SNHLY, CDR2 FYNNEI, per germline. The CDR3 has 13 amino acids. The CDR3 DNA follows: TGTGCCAGCAGGAACCAGGGGGGCTGGGAGCAGTTCTTC. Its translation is CASRNQGGWEQFF.

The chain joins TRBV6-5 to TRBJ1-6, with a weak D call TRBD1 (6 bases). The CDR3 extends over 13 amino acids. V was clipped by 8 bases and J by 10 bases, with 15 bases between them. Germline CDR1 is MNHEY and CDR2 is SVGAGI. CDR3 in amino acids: CASSQGRRSPLHF. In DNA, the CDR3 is TGTGCCAGCTCGCAGGGGCGTAGGTCACCCCTCCACTTT.

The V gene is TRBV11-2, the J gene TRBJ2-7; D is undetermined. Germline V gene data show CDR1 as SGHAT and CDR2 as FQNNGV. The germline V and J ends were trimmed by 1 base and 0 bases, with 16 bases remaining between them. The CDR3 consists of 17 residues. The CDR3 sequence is CASSLGSTWGNSYEQYF. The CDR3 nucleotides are TGTGCCAGCAGCTTAGGATCCACGTGGGGTAACTCCTACGAGCAGTACTTC.

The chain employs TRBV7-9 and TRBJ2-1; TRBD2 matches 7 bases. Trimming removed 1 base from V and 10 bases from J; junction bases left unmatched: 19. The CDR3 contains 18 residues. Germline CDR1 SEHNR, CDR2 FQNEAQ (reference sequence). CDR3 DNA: TGTGCCAGCAGCTTAGGGCCGGGGGGAAGCGGGGTGCTTGGGGAGCAGTTCTTC. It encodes CASSLGPGGSGVLGEQFF.

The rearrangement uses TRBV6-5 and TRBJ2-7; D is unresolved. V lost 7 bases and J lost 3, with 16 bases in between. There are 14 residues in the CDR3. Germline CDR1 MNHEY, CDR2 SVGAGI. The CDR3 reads CASNEDGRSYEQYF. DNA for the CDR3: TGTGCCAGCAATGAGGACGGGCGCAGCTACGAGCAGTACTTC.

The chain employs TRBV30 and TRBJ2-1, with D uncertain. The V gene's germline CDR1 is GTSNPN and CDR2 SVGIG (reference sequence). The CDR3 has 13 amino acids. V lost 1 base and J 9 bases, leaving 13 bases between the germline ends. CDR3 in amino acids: CAWSDRVYGEQFF. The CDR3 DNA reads TGTGCCTGGAGTGATCGAGTATACGGTGAGCAGTTCTTC.

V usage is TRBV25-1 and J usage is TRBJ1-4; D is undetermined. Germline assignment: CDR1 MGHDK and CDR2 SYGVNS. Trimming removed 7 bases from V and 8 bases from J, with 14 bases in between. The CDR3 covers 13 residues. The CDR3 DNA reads TGTGCCAGCATGAAAGGGTTAGACGAAAAACTGTTTTTT. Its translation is CASMKGLDEKLFF.

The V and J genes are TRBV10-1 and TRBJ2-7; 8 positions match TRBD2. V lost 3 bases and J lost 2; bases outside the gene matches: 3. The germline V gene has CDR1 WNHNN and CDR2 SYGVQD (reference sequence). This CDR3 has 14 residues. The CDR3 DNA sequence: TGCGCCAGCAGTGAAAGCGGGAGAACCTACGAGCAGTACTTC. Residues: CASSESGRTYEQYF.

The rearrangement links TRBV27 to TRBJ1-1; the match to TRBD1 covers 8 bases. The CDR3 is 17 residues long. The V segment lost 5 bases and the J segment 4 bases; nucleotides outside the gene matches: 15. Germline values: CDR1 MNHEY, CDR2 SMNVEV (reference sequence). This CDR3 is CASSPLGRGLGSTEAFF. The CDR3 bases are TGTGCCAGCAGTCCTCTTGGCAGGGGGCTCGGTAGCACTGAAGCTTTCTTT.

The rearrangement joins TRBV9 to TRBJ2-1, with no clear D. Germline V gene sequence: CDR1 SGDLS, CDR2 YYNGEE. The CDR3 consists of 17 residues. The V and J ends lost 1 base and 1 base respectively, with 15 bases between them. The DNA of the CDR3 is TGTGCCAGCAGCGTAAGAGGAGACCCATTGTCCTACAATGAGCAGTTCTTC. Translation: CASSVRGDPLSYNEQFF.

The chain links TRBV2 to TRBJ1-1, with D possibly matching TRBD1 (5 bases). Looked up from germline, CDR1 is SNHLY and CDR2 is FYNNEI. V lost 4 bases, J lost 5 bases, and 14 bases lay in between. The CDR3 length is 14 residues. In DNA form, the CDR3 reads TGTGCCAGCAGTGCGGGACCGCTGGCAACTGAAGCTTTCTTT. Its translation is CASSAGPLATEAFF.

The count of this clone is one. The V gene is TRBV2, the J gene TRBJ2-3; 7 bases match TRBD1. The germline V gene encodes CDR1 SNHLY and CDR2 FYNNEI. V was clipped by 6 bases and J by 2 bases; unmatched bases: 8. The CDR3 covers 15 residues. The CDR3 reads CASSIDREPTDTQYF. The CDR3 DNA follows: TGTGCCAGCAGCATTGACAGGGAACCCACAGATACGCAGTATTTT.

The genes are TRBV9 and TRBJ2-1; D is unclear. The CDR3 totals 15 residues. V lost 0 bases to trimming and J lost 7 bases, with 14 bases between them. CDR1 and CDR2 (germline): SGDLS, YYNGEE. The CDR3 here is CASSVGSDPRNEQFF. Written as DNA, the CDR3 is TGTGCCAGCAGCGTAGGGTCCGATCCTAGGAATGAGCAGTTCTTC.

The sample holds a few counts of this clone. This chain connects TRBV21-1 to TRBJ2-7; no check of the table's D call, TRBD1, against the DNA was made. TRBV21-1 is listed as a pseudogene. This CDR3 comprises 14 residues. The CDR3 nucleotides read TGTGCCAGCAGGGACAGGGGCCCATCCTACGAGCAGTACTTC. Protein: CASRDRGPSYEQYF.

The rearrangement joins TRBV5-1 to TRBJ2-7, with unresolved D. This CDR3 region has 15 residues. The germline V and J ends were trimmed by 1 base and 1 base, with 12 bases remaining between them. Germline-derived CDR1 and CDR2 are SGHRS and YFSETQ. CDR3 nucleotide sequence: TGCGCCAGCAGCTTGTCTTTACCTGAATCCTACGAGCAGTACTTC. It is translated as CASSLSLPESYEQYF.

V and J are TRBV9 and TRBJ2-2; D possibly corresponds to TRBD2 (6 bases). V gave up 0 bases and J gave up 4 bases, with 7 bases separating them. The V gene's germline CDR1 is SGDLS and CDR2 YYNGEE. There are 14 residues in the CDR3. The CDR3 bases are TGTGCCAGCAGCGTAGTGGGGGGCACCGGGGAGCTGTTTTTT. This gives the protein CASSVVGGTGELFF.

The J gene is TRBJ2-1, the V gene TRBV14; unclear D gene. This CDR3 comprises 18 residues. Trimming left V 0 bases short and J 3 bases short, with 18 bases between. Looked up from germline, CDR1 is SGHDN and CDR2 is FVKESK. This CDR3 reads CASSQDMRSPPLYNEQFF. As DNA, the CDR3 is TGTGCCAGCAGCCAAGATATGAGAAGCCCCCCTCTCTACAATGAGCAGTTCTTC.